This TCR beta chain was retrieved from a study of T-cell reconstitution after alpha-beta-depleted transplantation in children. Whole-study results and caveats: T cells produced anew were the main source of T-cell counts and diversity one year after transplant. Alpha-beta T cells present about two months after transplant were reported to originate from several hundred expanded graft clones. The origin of high day-60 TCRbeta diversity in some patients lay in surviving recipient T cells and thymic progenitors.

Preparation of the TCRbeta library involved a method that used unique molecular identifiers. TCRdb reanalysed the PCR reads using MiXCR and keeps one entry per CDR3 protein. The profile shows some 350,000 distinct CDR3 sequences, about a sixth of them singletons. V was clipped by 1 base and J by 3 bases, with 15 bases between them. CDR1 and CDR2 from the germline V gene are LGHNT and FRNRAP. The CDR3 runs to 16 residues. As regards this clonotype: What it binds is not known.

This clonotype originated in a male patient aged 2-15 years who had a stem cell transplant for acute lymphoblastic leukemia, so the T cells may come from the graft donor. The V call is TRBV12-5, the J call TRBJ1-1; no reliable D call. Sequencing used PBMCs, mostly from graft donor cells, obtained 360 days after TCRalphabeta/CD19-depleted stem cell transplant. This CDR3 is CASGLGPTDGYTEAFF. In nucleotides, the CDR3 is TGTGCTAGTGGTTTGGGGCCCACCGACGGTTACACTGAAGCTTTCTTT.